This T cell receptor (beta chain) was observed in a study of beta chain features in type 1 diabetes. Purities in excess of 95% were seen in all sorted populations. The sequenced template was cDNA made from the entire isolated RNA. Sequencing of naive, central memory and regulatory T cell samples gave an average of about 3.57 million reads. Method: immunoSEQ multiplex PCR; TCRdb's copy keeps in-frame clones and lacks some. Altogether about 160,000 clones are present, roughly 60% being singletons, with the ten largest covering about 0.089%. This clone occurred a few times. The target antigen is unknown. Study-wide results and limits: Shortening that was moderate but significant affected the TCRB CDR3s of Type 1 diabetes patients in all four CD4+ subsets. Within patients, naive, central memory and Treg TCRB repertoires seemed more similar than within healthy donors.

This sequence originates from a man under 40 with type 1 diabetes. The sequencing sample was made of naive CD4+ T cells from blood.

The CDR3 spells CASSLGPESNQPQHF. The DNA for the CDR3 is TGCGCCAGCAGCTTGGGTCCAGAAAGCAATCAGCCCCAGCATTTT. The chain joins TRBV5-1 to TRBJ1-5; D unresolved. Deletions cut 0 bases from V and 1 base from J, with 8 bases between. CDR1 is SGHRS, CDR2 YFSETQ, per germline. The length of the CDR3 is 15 residues.